The clone carrying this T cell receptor (beta chain) has only a few counts. These data come from a study of identical twins. TCRdb re-derived calls from the 5' RACE reads in MiXCR, one entry per CDR3 protein. The sample includes hundreds of thousands of distinct CDR3 sequences, over 8.5% seen only once; the top ten take around 0.98%. This CDR3 has 16 residues. V was shortened by 2 bases and J by 7 bases, with 22 bases between the two germline ends. Germline loops: CDR1 SGHRS, CDR2 YFSETQ. These records were also assigned to another study, of yellow fever vaccine responses in identical twins.

The receptor was derived from a woman younger than 35 in good health. Sequencing was done on a sample of PBMCs. The chain is built from TRBV5-1 and TRBJ2-7; TRBD1 might be the D (6 bases). CDR3 residues: CASSLTSGTQYVEQYF. DNA of the CDR3: TGCGCCAGCAGCTTAACTTCCGGGACACAGTACGTGGAGCAGTACTTC.